Reported below is one T cell receptor beta chain. The authors' processing: Nucleated cell number was recorded as an estimate derived from reference gene primer amplification. Some clones are missing from TCRdb's copy, which holds only in-frame ones; the method was immunoSEQ multiplex PCR. V and J calls and clone size are copied from that table; D and trimming were computed from the DNA. The repertoire has around 100,000 clones, more than 85% of them found once; the top ten carry roughly 7.3%. This specimen comes from a study of blood T cell repertoires in COVID-19. Overall study context: Samples representing acute and convalescent COVID-19 were sourced from the United States, Italy and Spain. In each case, the material was cDNA or gDNA derived from T cells, B-cell-depleted T cells, or PBMCs.

The CDR3 loop spans 16 amino acids. The V end lost 2 bases, the J end lost 8 bases, and 19 bases lay between the germline ends. Germline V CDR1 and CDR2: SEHNR, FQNEAQ (reference sequence). The clonotype originates from a man aged 25-45 years in a cohort sampled during active COVID-19. The V call is TRBV7-9, the J call TRBJ2-1; D is undetermined. Sequencing was carried out using peripheral blood. This CDR3 is CASSLYRPSDQDEQFF. The CDR3 bases are TGTGCCAGCAGCTTATATCGGCCCTCCGACCAGGATGAGCAGTTCTTC. The whole variable domain, filled in from reference TRBV7-9 and TRBJ2-1, reads DTGVSQNPRHKITKRGQNVTFRCDPISEHNRLYWYRQTLGQGPEFLTYFQNEAQLEKSRLLSDRFSAERPKGSFSTLEIQRTEQGDSAMYLCASSLYRPSDQDEQFFGPGTRLTVL.